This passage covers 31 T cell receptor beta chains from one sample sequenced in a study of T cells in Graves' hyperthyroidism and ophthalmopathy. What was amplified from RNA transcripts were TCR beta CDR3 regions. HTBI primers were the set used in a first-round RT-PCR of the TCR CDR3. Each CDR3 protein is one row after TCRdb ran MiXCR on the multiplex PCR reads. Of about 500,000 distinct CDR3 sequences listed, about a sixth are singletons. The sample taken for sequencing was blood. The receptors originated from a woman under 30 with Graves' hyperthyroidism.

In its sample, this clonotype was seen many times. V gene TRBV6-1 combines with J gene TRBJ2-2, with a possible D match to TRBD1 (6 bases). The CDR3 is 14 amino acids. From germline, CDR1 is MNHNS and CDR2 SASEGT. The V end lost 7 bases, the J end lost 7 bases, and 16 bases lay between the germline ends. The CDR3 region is CASTKAGDHGELFF. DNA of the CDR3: TGTGCCAGCACAAAAGCAGGGGATCACGGGGAGCTGTTTTTT.

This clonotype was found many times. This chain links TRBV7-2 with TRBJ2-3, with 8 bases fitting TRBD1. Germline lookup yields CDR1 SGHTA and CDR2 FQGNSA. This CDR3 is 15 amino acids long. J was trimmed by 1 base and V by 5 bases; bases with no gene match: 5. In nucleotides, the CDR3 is TGTGCCAGCAGCGCAGGGGGCGCGGGCACAGATACGCAGTATTTT. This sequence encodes CASSAGGAGTDTQYF.

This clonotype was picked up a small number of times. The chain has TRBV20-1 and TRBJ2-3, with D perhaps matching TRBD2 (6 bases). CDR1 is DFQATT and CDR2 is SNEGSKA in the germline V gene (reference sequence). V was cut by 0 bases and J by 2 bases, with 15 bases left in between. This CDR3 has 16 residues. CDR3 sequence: CSARDRRGAITDTQYF. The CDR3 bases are TGCAGTGCTAGAGATAGGCGGGGAGCTATCACAGATACGCAGTATTTT.

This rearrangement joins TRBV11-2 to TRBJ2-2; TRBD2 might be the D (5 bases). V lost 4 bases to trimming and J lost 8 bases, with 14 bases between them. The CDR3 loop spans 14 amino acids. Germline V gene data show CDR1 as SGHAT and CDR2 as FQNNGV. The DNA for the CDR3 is TGTGCCAGCAGCTCCCTCGGGCGGGTGGGGGAGCTGTTTTTT. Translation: CASSSLGRVGELFF.

CDR3 nucleotide sequence: TGCAGTGTTACCGGGACAGAGAACACTGAAGCTTTCTTT. Translated, it gives CSVTGTENTEAFF. The chain uses TRBV20-1 and TRBJ1-1, with 7 nucleotides matching TRBD1. CDR3 size: 13 residues. CDR1 DFQATT and CDR2 SNEGSKA come from the germline V gene (reference sequence). V shed 7 bases, J shed 1 base, and the junction held 6 bases outside the gene matches.

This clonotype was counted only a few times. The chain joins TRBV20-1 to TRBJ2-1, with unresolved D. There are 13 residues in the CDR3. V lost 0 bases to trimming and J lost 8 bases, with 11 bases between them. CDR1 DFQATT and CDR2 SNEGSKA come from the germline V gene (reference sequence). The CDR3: CSARDARWDEQFF. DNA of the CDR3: TGCAGTGCTAGAGATGCCCGTTGGGATGAGCAGTTCTTC.

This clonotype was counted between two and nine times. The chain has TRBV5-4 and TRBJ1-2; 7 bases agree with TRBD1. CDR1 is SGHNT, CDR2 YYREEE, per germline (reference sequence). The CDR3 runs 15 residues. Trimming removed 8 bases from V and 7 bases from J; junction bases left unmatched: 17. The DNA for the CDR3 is TGTGCCAGTAGACCCAAATGGGGAGGGGGCCCTGGCTACACCTTC. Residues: CASRPKWGGGPGYTF.

The CDR3 protein is CASEITGGGTEAFF. In nucleotides, the CDR3 is TGTGCCAGCGAGATTACAGGGGGGGGAACTGAAGCTTTCTTT. V is TRBV6-1 and J is TRBJ1-1; 8 bases map to TRBD1. The CDR3 is 14 residues long. The ends lost 8 bases at V and 5 bases at J; junction bases unmatched: 10. Germline V gives CDR1 MNHNS, CDR2 SASEGT.

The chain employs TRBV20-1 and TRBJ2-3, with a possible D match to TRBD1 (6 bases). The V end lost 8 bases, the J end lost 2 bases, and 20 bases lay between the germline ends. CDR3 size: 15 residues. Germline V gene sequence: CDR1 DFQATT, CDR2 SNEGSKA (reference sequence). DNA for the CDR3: TGCAGTCAAACCCGGGGACAAGGGCACACAGATACGCAGTATTTT. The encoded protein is CSQTRGQGHTDTQYF.

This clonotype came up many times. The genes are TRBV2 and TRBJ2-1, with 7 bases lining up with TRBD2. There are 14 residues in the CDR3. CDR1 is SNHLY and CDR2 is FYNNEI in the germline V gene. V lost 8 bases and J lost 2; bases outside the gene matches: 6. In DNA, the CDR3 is TGTGCCAGCCGTACTAGCGCAACCTACAATGAGCAGTTCTTC. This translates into CASRTSATYNEQFF.

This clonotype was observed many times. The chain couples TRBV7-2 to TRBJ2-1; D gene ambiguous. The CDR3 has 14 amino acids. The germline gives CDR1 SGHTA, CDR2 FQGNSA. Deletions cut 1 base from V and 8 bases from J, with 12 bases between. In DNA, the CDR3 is TGTGCCAGCAGCTTAGTCACAACTCGCGATGAGCAGTTCTTC. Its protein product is CASSLVTTRDEQFF.

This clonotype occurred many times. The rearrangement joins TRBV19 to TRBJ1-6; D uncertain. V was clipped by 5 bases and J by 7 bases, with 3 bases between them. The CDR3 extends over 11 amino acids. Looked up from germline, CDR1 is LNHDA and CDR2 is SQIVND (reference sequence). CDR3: CASSANSPLHF. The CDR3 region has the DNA TGTGCCAGTAGTGCCAATTCACCCCTCCACTTT.

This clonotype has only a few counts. CDR3 nucleotide sequence: TGTGCCAGCAGCTTAGTGCGGGATAATGGCTACACCTTC. Translated, it gives CASSLVRDNGYTF. The chain couples TRBV7-2 to TRBJ1-2; D call uncertain. Trimming pared 1 base from V and 6 bases from J, leaving 9 bases between. Germline V gene data show CDR1 as SGHTA and CDR2 as FQGNSA. CDR3 length equals 13 residues.

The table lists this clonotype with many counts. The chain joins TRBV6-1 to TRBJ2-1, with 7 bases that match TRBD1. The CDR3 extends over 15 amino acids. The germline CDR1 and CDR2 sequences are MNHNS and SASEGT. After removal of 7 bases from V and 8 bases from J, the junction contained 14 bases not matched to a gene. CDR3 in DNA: TGTGCCAGCACCTTAGGACAGGTTCTTCGGGATGAGCAGTTCTTC. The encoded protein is CASTLGQVLRDEQFF.

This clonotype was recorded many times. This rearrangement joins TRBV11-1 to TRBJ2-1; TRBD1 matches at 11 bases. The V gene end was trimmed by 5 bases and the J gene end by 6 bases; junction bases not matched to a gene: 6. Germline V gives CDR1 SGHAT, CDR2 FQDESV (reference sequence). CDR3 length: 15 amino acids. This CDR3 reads CASSLDRGRFNEQFF. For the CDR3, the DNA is TGTGCCAGCAGCCTGGACAGGGGGCGATTCAATGAGCAGTTCTTC.

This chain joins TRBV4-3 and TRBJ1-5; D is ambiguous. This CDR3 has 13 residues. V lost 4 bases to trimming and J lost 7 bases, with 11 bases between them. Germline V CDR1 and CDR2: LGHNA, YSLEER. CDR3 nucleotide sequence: TGCGCCAGCAGCCCAGATCCATGGCAGCCCCAGCATTTT. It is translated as CASSPDPWQPQHF.

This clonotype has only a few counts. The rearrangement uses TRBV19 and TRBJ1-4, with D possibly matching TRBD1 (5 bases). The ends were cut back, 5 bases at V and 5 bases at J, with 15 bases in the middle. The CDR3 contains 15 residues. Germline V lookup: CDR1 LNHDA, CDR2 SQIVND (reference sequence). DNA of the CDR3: TGTGCCAGTAGTCCTGCAGGGATAGGAAATGAAAAACTGTTTTTT. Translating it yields CASSPAGIGNEKLFF.

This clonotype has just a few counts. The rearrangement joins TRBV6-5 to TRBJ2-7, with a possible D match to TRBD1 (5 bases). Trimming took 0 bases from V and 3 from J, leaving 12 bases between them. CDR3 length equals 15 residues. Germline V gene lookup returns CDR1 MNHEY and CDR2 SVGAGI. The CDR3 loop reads CASSYSFTRDYEQYF. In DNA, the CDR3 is TGTGCCAGCAGTTACTCTTTTACCAGGGACTACGAGCAGTACTTC.

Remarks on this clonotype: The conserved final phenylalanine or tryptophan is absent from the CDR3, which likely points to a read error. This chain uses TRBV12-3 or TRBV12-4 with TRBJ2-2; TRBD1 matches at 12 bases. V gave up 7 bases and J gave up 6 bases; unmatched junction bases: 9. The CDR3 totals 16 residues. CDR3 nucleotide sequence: TGTGCCAGCATTCGACCCGGGGACAGGGGGCCCGGGGAGCTGTTTCTT. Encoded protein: CASIRPGDRGPGELFL.

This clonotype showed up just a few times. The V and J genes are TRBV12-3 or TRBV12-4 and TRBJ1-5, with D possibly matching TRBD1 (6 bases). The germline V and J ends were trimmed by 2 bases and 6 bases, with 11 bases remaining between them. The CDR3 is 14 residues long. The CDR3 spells CASSLFGGGQPQHF. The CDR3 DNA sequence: TGTGCCAGCAGTTTATTCGGGGGCGGTCAGCCCCAGCATTTT.

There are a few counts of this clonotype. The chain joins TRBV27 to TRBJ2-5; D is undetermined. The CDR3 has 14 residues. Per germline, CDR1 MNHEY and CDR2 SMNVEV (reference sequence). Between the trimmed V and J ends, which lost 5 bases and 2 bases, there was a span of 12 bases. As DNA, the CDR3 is TGTGCCAGCAGTCTGAACCGGATGCAAGAGACCCAGTACTTC. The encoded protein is CASSLNRMQETQYF.

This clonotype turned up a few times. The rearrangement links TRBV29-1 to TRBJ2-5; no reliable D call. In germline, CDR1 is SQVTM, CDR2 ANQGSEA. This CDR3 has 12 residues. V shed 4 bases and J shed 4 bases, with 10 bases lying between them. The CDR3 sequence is CSVVYVGETQYF. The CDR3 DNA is TGCAGCGTTGTATACGTCGGAGAGACCCAGTACTTC.

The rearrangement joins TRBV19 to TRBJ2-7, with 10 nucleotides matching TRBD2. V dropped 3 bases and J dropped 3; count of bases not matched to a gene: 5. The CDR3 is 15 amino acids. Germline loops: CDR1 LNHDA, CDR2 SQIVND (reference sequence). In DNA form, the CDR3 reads TGTGCCAGTAGTATCAGTCCTAGCGGGGGCTACGAGCAGTACTTC. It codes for CASSISPSGGYEQYF.

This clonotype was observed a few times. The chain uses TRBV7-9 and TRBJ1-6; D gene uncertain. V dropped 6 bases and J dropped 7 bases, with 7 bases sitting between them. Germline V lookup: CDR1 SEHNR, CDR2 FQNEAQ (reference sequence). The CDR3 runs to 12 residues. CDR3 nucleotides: TGTGCCAGCAGGACCCCGAATTCACCCCTCCACTTT. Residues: CASRTPNSPLHF.

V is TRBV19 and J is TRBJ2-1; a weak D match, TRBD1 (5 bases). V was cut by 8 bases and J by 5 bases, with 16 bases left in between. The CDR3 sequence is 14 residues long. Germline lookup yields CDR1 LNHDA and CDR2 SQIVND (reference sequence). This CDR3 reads CASHVAGMDNEQFF. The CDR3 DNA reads TGTGCCAGTCATGTGGCAGGGATGGACAATGAGCAGTTCTTC. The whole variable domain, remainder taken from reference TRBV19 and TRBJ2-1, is DGGITQSPKYLFRKEGQNVTLSCEQNLNHDAMYWYRQDPGQGLRLIYYSQIVNDFQKGDIAEGYSVSREKKESFPLTVTSAQKNPTAFYLCASHVAGMDNEQFFGPGTRLTVL.

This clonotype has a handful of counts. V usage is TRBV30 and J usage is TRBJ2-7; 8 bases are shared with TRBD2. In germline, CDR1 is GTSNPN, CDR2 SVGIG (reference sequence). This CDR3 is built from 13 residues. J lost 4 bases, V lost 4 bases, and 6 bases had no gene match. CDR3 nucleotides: TGTGCCTGGAATTCGGGACTAGGGTACGAGCAGTACTTC. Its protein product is CAWNSGLGYEQYF.

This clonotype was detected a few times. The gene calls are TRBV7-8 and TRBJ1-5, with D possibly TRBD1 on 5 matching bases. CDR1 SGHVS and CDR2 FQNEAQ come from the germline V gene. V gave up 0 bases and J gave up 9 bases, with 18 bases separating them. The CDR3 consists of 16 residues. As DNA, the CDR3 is TGTGCCAGCAGCTTAGCAAGGTGGGACGGGGGACGGCCCCAGCATTTT. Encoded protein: CASSLARWDGGRPQHF. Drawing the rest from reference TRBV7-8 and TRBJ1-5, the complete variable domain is GAGVSQSPRYKVAKRGQDVALRCDPISGHVSLFWYQQALGQGPEFLTYFQNEAQLDKSGLPSDRFFAERPEGSVSTLKIQRTQQEDSAVYLCASSLARWDGGRPQHFGDGTRLSIL.

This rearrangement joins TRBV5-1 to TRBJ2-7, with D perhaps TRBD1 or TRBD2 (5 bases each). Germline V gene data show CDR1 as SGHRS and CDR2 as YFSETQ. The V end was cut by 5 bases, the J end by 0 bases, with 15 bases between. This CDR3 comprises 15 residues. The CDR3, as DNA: TGCGCCAGCAGACTAGGCCGGGACCCCTCCTACGAGCAGTACTTC. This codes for CASRLGRDPSYEQYF. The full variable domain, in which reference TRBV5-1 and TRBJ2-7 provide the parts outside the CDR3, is KAGVTQTPRYLIKTRGQQVTLSCSPISGHRSVSWYQQTPGQGLQFLFEYFSETQRNKGNFPGRFSGRQFSNSRSEMNVSTLELGDSALYLCASRLGRDPSYEQYFGPGTRLTVT.

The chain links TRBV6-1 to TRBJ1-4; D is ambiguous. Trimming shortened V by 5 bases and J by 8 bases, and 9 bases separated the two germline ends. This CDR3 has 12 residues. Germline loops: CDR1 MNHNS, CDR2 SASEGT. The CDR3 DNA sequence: TGTGCCAGCAGTAATGCAGGAGAAAAACTGTTTTTT. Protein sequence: CASSNAGEKLFF.

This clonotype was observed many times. The CDR3 DNA sequence: TGTGCCAGCAGTGCCGGTAGGAGAACGGTTGCCGAGCAGTACTTC. Its protein product is CASSAGRRTVAEQYF. The V gene is TRBV7-9, the J gene TRBJ2-7; no firm D call. This CDR3 spans 15 amino acids. Trimming stripped 6 bases from V and 6 bases from J, with 21 bases between. In germline, CDR1 is SEHNR, CDR2 FQNEAQ (reference sequence).

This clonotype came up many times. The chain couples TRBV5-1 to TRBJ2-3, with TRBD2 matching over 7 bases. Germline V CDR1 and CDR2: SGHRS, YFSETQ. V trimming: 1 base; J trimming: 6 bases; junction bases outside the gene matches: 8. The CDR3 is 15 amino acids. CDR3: CASSLSLAAVDTQYF. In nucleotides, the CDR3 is TGCGCCAGCAGCTTGTCTCTAGCGGCTGTGGATACGCAGTATTTT. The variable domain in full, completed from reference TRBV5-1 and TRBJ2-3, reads KAGVTQTPRYLIKTRGQQVTLSCSPISGHRSVSWYQQTPGQGLQFLFEYFSETQRNKGNFPGRFSGRQFSNSRSEMNVSTLELGDSALYLCASSLSLAAVDTQYFGPGTRLTVL.